The T cell receptor (beta chain) described here comes from a study of cytomegalovirus exposure and HLA in healthy donors. Whole-study results and caveats: Overall, approximately 150 TCR beta chains were annotated as cytomegalovirus-associated.

The method was immunoSEQ multiplex PCR; TCRdb's version includes in-frame clones alone and lacks a portion of them. The sample includes about 79,000 clones, 93% of them seen just once. Germline CDR1 and CDR2: SNHLY and FYNNEI. The junction had 9 bases not matched to a gene; V was cut back by 6 bases and J by 4 bases. The CDR3 is 15 residues long. In regard to this clone: What it binds is unknown.

The sequenced sample consisted of PBMCs. The clonotype was recovered from a woman in her thirties in good health and CMV-seronegative. V and J are TRBV2 and TRBJ1-1, with TRBD1 matching 9 bases. DNA of the CDR3: TGTGCCAGCAGACTGACAGGGGGGATCCGCACTGAAGCTTTCTTT. Residues: CASRLTGGIRTEAFF.